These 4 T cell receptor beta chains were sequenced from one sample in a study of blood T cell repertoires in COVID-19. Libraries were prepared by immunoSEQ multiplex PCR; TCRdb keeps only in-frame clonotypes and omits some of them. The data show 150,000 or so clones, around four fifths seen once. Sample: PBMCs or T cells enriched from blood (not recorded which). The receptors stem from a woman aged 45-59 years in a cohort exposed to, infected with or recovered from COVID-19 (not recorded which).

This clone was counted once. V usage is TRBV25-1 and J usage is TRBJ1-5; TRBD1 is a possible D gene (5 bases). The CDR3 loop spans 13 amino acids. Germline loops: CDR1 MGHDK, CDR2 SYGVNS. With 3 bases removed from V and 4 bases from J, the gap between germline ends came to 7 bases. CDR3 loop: CASSEAGNQPQHF. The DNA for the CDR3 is TGTGCCAGCAGTGAGGCAGGGAATCAGCCCCAGCATTTT.

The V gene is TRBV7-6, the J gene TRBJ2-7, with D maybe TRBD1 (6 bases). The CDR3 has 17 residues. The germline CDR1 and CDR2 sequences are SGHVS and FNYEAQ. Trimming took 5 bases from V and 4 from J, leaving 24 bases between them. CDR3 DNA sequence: TGTGCCAGCAGCCCAGAGGGGGTTGAAGGCCTATCTTACGAGCAGTACTTC. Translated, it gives CASSPEGVEGLSYEQYF. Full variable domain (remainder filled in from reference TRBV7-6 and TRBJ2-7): GAGVSQSPRYKVTKRGQDVALRCDPISGHVSLYWYRQALGQGPEFLTYFNYEAQQDKSGLPNDRFSAERPEGSISTLTIQRTEQRDSAMYRCASSPEGVEGLSYEQYFGPGTRLTVT.

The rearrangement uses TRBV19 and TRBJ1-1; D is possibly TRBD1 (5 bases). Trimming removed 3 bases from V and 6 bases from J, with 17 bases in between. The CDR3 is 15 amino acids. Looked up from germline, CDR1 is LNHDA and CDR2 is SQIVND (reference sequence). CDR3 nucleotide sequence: TGTGCCAGTAGTATCACAGGAGGGCGGTACGCTGAAGCTTTCTTT. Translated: CASSITGGRYAEAFF.

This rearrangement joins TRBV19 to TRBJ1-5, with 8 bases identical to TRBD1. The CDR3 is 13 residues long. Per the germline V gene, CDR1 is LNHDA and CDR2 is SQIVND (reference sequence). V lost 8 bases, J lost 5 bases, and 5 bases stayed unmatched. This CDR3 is CASREDRDQPQHF. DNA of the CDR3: TGTGCCAGTCGCGAGGACAGGGATCAGCCCCAGCATTTT.